These T cell receptor beta chains were read from a single sample in a study of T-cell reconstitution after alpha-beta-depleted transplantation in children. TCRdb re-called the PCR reads through MiXCR, storing one row per CDR3 protein. The sample shows hundreds of thousands of distinct CDR3 sequences, approximately 15% of them seen only once. The sequenced sample was PBMCs from the stem cell graft donor, obtained from the stem cell graft. The receptors shown here come from a human donor who donated a stem cell graft to a child with acute myeloid leukemia. The CDR3 runs from the conserved cysteine through the conserved F or W. Each record gives: D gene, CDR3 length, clone size, V gene, J gene, CDR3 DNA, CDR3 protein. The D gene is left open where the match is weak. Size tells how often a clone was seen (once, few, many) or the class of an expanded clone, and some rows leave it out.

TRBD1	15	many	TRBV6-1	TRBJ2-2	TGTGCCAGCAGGCCCGACAGGGGCAGCACCGGGGAGCTGTTTTTT	CASRPDRGSTGELFF
-	15	-	TRBV20-1	TRBJ2-2	TGCAGTGCTAGATCACTAGGTTTTGTCCCCGGGGAGCTGTTTTTT	CSARSLGFVPGELFF
-	17	many	TRBV7-2	TRBJ2-1	TGTGCCAGCAGCTTAGTGGCCGCGCGGGGCCTCTACAATGAGCAGTTCTTC	CASSLVAARGLYNEQFF
-	12	-	TRBV20-1	TRBJ2-3	TGCAGTGCGGAGGCGGCGCGAGATACGCAGTATTTT	CSAEAARDTQYF
TRBD2	15	many	TRBV7-2	TRBJ2-1	TGTGCCAGCAGCTTAAAAGCGGGGGGCCGTCTTGAGCAGTTCTTC	CASSLKAGGRLEQFF
TRBD1	17	-	TRBV12-3/TRBV12-4	TRBJ2-2	TGTGCCAGCAGCCCAATCGACAGGGCCAAAACCCCCGGGGAGCTGTTTTTT	CASSPIDRAKTPGELFF
-	14	few	TRBV11-2	TRBJ1-1	TGTGCCAGCAGCCAAGGAGGCCGGGACTATGAAGCTTTCTTT	CASSQGGRDYEAFF
TRBD2	18	-	TRBV7-6	TRBJ2-1	TGTGCCAGCAGCTTAACTAGCGGGGGGAAGGGCTCCTACAATGAGCAGTTCTTC	CASSLTSGGKGSYNEQFF
-	16	few	TRBV5-1	TRBJ2-3	TGCGCCAGCAGCTCGGGCGCCGGGACTAGCACAGATACGCAGTATTTT	CASSSGAGTSTDTQYF
-	14	-	TRBV5-5	TRBJ1-1	TGTGCCAGCAGCCAAACGGCACTCGACGTGTCGGCTTTCTTT	CASSQTALDVSAFF